A selection of T cell receptor beta chains follows, all from one sample in a study of cytomegalovirus exposure and HLA in healthy donors. Produced via immunoSEQ multiplex PCR; TCRdb's table is partial and in-frame only. The sample lists about 110,000 clones, over 65% occurring once. Material: PBMCs. Receptors were obtained from a woman aged 30 to 39 in good health and CMV-seropositive. CDR3s include the opening cysteine and the closing phenylalanine or tryptophan. D genes are given only for firm matches. Part of the rows lack a size; the others show once, few, many or a class for expanded clones.

CSVTENYGYTF	TGCAGTGTCACAGAGAACTATGGCTACACCTTC	TRBV20-1	TRBJ1-2	NA	NA
CASSADRGLGYTF	TGCGCCAGCAGCGCCGACAGGGGGCTGGGCTACACCTTC	TRBV5-1	TRBJ1-2	few	TRBD1
CASSLAGTMETQYF	TGTGCCAGCAGCTTGGCAGGTACGATGGAGACCCAGTACTTC	TRBV5-5	TRBJ2-5	NA	NA
CASSKTGGTEAFF	TGTGCCAGCAGTAAAACAGGGGGCACTGAAGCTTTCTTT	TRBV6-1	TRBJ1-1	NA	TRBD1
CASSVSGSSYNEQFF	TGTGCCAGCAGCGTTAGCGGGAGCTCCTACAATGAGCAGTTCTTC	TRBV9	TRBJ2-1	NA	TRBD2
CASSTIAGDSTGELFF	TGTGCCAGTAGTACTATAGCGGGAGACTCCACCGGGGAGCTGTTTTTT	TRBV19	TRBJ2-2	NA	TRBD2
CAWTITSSGNTIYF	TGTGCCTGGACCATTACCAGCTCTGGAAACACCATATATTTT	TRBV30	TRBJ1-3	NA	NA
CASSKGTGGYEQYF	TGTGCCAGCAGCAAAGGGACAGGGGGCTACGAGCAGTACTTC	TRBV21-1	TRBJ2-7	NA	NA
CASSFRTSGFNEQFF	TGTGCCAGCAGCTTTAGGACTAGCGGATTCAATGAGCAGTTCTTC	TRBV7-9	TRBJ2-1	once	TRBD2
CASSQIGTGSKIYGYTF	TGTGCCAGCAGCCAGATCGGGACAGGGTCGAAAATTTATGGCTACACCTTC	TRBV14	TRBJ1-2	NA	TRBD1
CASRLTGGATEAFF	TGTGCCAGCAGGCTGACAGGGGGGGCCACTGAAGCTTTCTTT	TRBV5-4	TRBJ1-1	NA	TRBD1
CASSFQPGQGDYGYTF	TGCGCCAGCAGCTTCCAACCGGGACAGGGAGACTATGGCTACACCTTC	TRBV5-1	TRBJ1-2	NA	TRBD1
CASTSGGADTQYF	TGTGCCTCAACTAGCGGGGGTGCAGATACGCAGTATTTT	TRBV30	TRBJ2-3	NA	TRBD2
CASSKEGEGWGGYGYTF	TGTGCCAGCAGCAAAGAAGGGGAAGGGTGGGGTGGCTATGGCTACACCTTC	TRBV21-1	TRBJ1-2	few	NA
CASSPTGGYTGELFF	TGTGCCAGCAGTCCTACAGGGGGCTACACCGGGGAGCTGTTTTTT	TRBV5-6	TRBJ2-2	NA	TRBD1
CASSPRGGLSEAFF	TGTGCCAGCAGCCCTCGGGGGGGGCTCTCTGAAGCTTTCTTT	TRBV13	TRBJ1-1	NA	NA
CASSFWTEQETQYF	TGCGCCAGCAGCTTCTGGACAGAGCAAGAGACCCAGTACTTC	TRBV5-1	TRBJ2-5	NA	NA
CASSLRQADGYTF	TGTGCCAGCAGCTTACGACAGGCAGATGGCTACACCTTC	TRBV13	TRBJ1-2	few	NA
CASRPSMGLSYNEQFF	TGTGCCAGTAGACCCTCCATGGGCCTCTCCTACAATGAGCAGTTCTTC	TRBV19	TRBJ2-1	NA	NA
CASSESGTGLSGELFF	TGCGCCAGCAGTGAGTCTGGGACAGGGTTGAGCGGGGAGCTGTTTTTT	TRBV10-1	TRBJ2-2	NA	TRBD1
CASSPHDRGSLMNTEAFF	TGTGCCAGCAGCCCCCATGACAGGGGCAGTTTAATGAATACTGAAGCTTTCTTT	TRBV7-3	TRBJ1-1	NA	TRBD1
CASSVGGFTDTQYF	TGTGCCAGTAGTGTTGGGGGGTTCACAGATACGCAGTATTTT	TRBV19	TRBJ2-3	NA	NA
CAINSDRDRGGEAFF	TGTGCCATCAATTCTGACAGGGACCGAGGGGGTGAAGCTTTCTTT	TRBV10-3	TRBJ1-1	NA	TRBD1
CAISEVEPGTEAFF	TGTGCCATCAGTGAAGTCGAACCGGGCACTGAAGCTTTCTTT	TRBV10-3	TRBJ1-1	few	NA
CASSLAPQGVQPQHF	TGTGCCAGCAGCTTAGCGCCACAGGGGGTTCAGCCCCAGCATTTT	TRBV7-8	TRBJ1-5	NA	TRBD1
CASSRAAQFF	TGTGCCAGCAGCCGCGCGGCGCAGTTCTTC	TRBV11-2	TRBJ2-1	NA	NA
CAWSVGKNTEAFF	TGTGCCTGGAGTGTCGGTAAGAACACTGAAGCTTTCTTT	TRBV30	TRBJ1-1	NA	NA
CASRGIRGQDEKLFF	TGTGCCAGTAGGGGGATCAGGGGGCAGGATGAAAAACTGTTTTTT	TRBV19	TRBJ1-4	NA	TRBD1
CASSFSGNEQFF	TGTGCCAGCAGTTTCTCAGGGAATGAGCAGTTCTTC	TRBV28	TRBJ2-1	NA	NA
CASSLNGGGENSPLHF	TGTGCCAGCAGTTTAAATGGGGGGGGCGAAAATTCACCCCTCCACTTT	TRBV27	TRBJ1-6	NA	NA
CASSTRTGTGYNEQFF	TGCGCCAGCAGCACTCGAACCGGGACAGGCTACAATGAGCAGTTCTTC	TRBV4-1	TRBJ2-1	NA	TRBD1
CASSLVGAKVNTEAFF	TGCGCCAGCAGCTTGGTAGGGGCTAAGGTGAACACTGAAGCTTTCTTT	TRBV5-1	TRBJ1-1	NA	NA
CFCKQEAAYEQYF	TGTTTCTGCAAGCAGGAGGCGGCATACGAGCAGTACTTC	TRBV2	TRBJ2-7	NA	NA
CALQPGTGGLEQFF	TGTGCCTTGCAACCAGGGACAGGAGGTCTTGAGCAGTTCTTC	TRBV30	TRBJ2-1	NA	TRBD1
CSVVGLAGFEQYF	TGCAGCGTTGTTGGGCTAGCGGGATTCGAGCAGTACTTC	TRBV29-1	TRBJ2-7	NA	TRBD2
CASISGSNEQFF	TGTGCCAGCATTAGCGGGAGTAATGAGCAGTTCTTC	TRBV6-6	TRBJ2-1	few	TRBD2
CASSEASGQGGLPQHF	TGTGCCAGCAGTGAAGCGTCCGGACAGGGTGGGCTGCCCCAGCATTTT	TRBV2	TRBJ1-5	NA	TRBD1
CASSYQGLTFGNTIYF	TGTGCCAGCAGTTACCAGGGGTTAACCTTTGGAAACACCATATATTTT	TRBV6-5	TRBJ1-3	NA	NA
CASSLRGTSGGYNEQFF	TGTGCCAGCAGTCTACGGGGGACTAGCGGGGGGTACAATGAGCAGTTCTTC	TRBV27	TRBJ2-1	few	TRBD2
CASSDWSYEQYF	TGTGCCAGCAGTGACTGGTCCTACGAGCAGTACTTC	TRBV27	TRBJ2-7	few	NA
CASSASENTEAFF	TGTGCCAGTTCCGCTTCAGAGAACACTGAAGCTTTCTTT	TRBV6-6	TRBJ1-1	NA	NA
CASSQRQGSRTDTQYF	TGTGCCAGCAGCCAAAGGCAGGGTTCCCGAACAGATACGCAGTATTTT	TRBV14	TRBJ2-3	once	NA
CASSEQGLRNTIYF	TGTGCCAGCAGTGAACAGGGTTTACGAAACACCATATATTTT	TRBV6-5	TRBJ1-3	NA	NA
CASSLVGQEAFF	TGTGCCAGCAGCTTAGTTGGCCAAGAAGCTTTCTTT	TRBV11-2	TRBJ1-1	NA	NA
CASSLHLGQEAFF	TGTGCCAGCAGCTTACATCTCGGACAGGAAGCTTTCTTT	TRBV11-2	TRBJ1-1	NA	NA
CASCYDTLAGYGYTF	TGTGCCAGTTGCTACGACACCCTCGCAGGCTATGGCTACACCTTC	TRBV19	TRBJ1-2	NA	NA
CAVLVGGDTEAFF	TGTGCCGTGTTGGTTGGAGGGGACACTGAAGCTTTCTTT	TRBV6-4	TRBJ1-1	few	NA
CASSYGADSSSEAFF	TGTGCCAGCAGCTATGGGGCAGATTCCTCGAGTGAAGCTTTCTTT	TRBV7-6	TRBJ1-1	NA	NA
CASSPDSRVSLNNEQFF	TGCGCCAGCAGCCCCGACTCGAGGGTAAGCTTGAACAATGAGCAGTTCTTC	TRBV23-1	TRBJ2-1	NA	NA
CASKGDRVIGEQFF	TGTGCCAGCAAAGGGGACAGGGTCATCGGTGAGCAGTTCTTC	TRBV2	TRBJ2-1	NA	TRBD1
CASSQVIAGNEQFF	TGCGCCAGCAGCCAAGTGATCGCGGGGAATGAGCAGTTCTTC	TRBV4-1	TRBJ2-1	NA	NA
CASSPSKLVFEQYF	TGTGCCAGCAGCCCATCGAAGTTAGTATTCGAGCAGTACTTC	TRBV14	TRBJ2-7	NA	NA
CASSGRTETNYGYTF	TGTGCCAGCAGCGGGCGGACAGAAACTAACTATGGCTACACCTTC	TRBV11-2	TRBJ1-2	NA	NA
CASSQPGRRGETQYF	TGTGCCAGCAGCCAGCCGGGACGGCGGGGAGAGACCCAGTACTTC	TRBV14	TRBJ2-5	NA	NA
CASNRDRGPATNEKLFF	TGTGCCAGTAACCGGGACAGGGGACCTGCAACTAATGAAAAACTGTTTTTT	TRBV19	TRBJ1-4	NA	TRBD1